One sample yielded the 32 T cell receptor beta chains listed below, sequenced in a study of beta chain features in type 1 diabetes. Study conclusions and caveats: A moderate, significant TCRB CDR3 shortening appeared in type 1 diabetes across four CD4+ subsets.

Antigens of these TCRs are unknown. Sequenced material consisted of expressed TCRB transcripts (all of the isolated RNA was reverse transcribed). The protocol was immunoSEQ multiplex PCR, while the TCRdb copy is restricted to in-frame clones and leaves out a portion. Counted here are some 250,000 clones, about 15% occurring once; the ten biggest clones make up about 0.02%. Material: naive CD4+ T cells from blood. These receptors were collected from a young man with type 1 diabetes.

This chain connects TRBV13 to TRBJ2-3, with D hard to call. From germline, CDR1 is PRHDT and CDR2 FYEKMQ (reference sequence). The CDR3 extends over 13 amino acids. Trimming left V 0 bases short and J 2 bases short, with 3 bases between. The DNA for the CDR3 is TGTGCCAGCAGCTTAGGCCTCACAGATACGCAGTATTTT. Translating gives CASSLGLTDTQYF.

The chain employs TRBV5-1 and TRBJ2-1; 10 bases line up with TRBD2. The germline CDR1 and CDR2 sequences are SGHRS and YFSETQ. V lost 0 bases to trimming and J lost 0 bases; unmatched junction nucleotides: 3. The CDR3 covers 17 residues. The CDR3 DNA is TGCGCCAGCAGCTTGGGACTAGCGGGTGTCTCCTACAATGAGCAGTTCTTC. Translation: CASSLGLAGVSYNEQFF.

This clone was counted between two and nine times. The chain recombines TRBV7-9 with TRBJ1-2, with 8 bases aligning to TRBD1. Per germline, CDR1 SEHNR and CDR2 FQNEAQ (reference sequence). Germline trimming cut 5 bases from V and 7 bases from J; bases unmatched to any gene: 12. CDR3 length: 15 residues. CDR3 coding DNA: TGTGCCAGCAGCCTTGGGACAGGCAGTGCCGCTGGCTACACCTTC. Its protein is CASSLGTGSAAGYTF.

This clone was recorded a few times. CDR3 region: CASSLLAGGVNEQFF. The CDR3 DNA is TGTGCCAGCAGTCTACTAGCGGGAGGGGTCAATGAGCAGTTCTTC. This rearrangement joins TRBV7-9 to TRBJ2-1; 13 bases fit TRBD2. Germline assignment: CDR1 SEHNR and CDR2 FQNEAQ (reference sequence). Trimming removed 6 bases from V and 6 bases from J; junction bases left unmatched: 5. The CDR3 is made up of 15 amino acids.

This chain joins TRBV6-1 and TRBJ1-1; no reliable D call. The germline V and J ends were trimmed by 2 bases and 3 bases, with 7 bases remaining between them. This CDR3 has 13 residues. The germline CDR1 and CDR2 sequences are MNHNS and SASEGT. The CDR3 loop is CASSELAYTEAFF. CDR3 coding DNA: TGTGCCAGCAGTGAACTCGCGTACACTGAAGCTTTCTTT.

The chain carries TRBV2 and TRBJ1-1, with TRBD1 identical over 8 bases. CDR1 is SNHLY and CDR2 is FYNNEI in the germline V gene. This CDR3 comprises 12 residues. Trimming at V came to 8 bases and at J to 7 bases, leaving 6 bases not matched to a gene. CDR3: CASRTGLYEAFF. CDR3 nucleotide sequence: TGTGCCAGCCGGACAGGGCTATATGAAGCTTTCTTT.

In its sample, this clone was seen a few times. The V and J genes are TRBV7-8 and TRBJ2-2; the D gene is possibly TRBD1 (5 bases). Trimming cost V 2 bases and J 0 bases, with 10 bases left between them. The V gene's germline CDR1 is SGHVS and CDR2 FQNEAQ. CDR3 length: 16 amino acids. For the CDR3, the DNA is TGTGCCAGCAGCTTACCGCAGGGAACGAACACCGGGGAGCTGTTTTTT. This encodes CASSLPQGTNTGELFF.

This clone was counted between two and nine times. The rearrangement uses TRBV2 and TRBJ1-2; TRBD1 matches at 10 bases. V lost 6 bases to trimming and J lost 10 bases; unmatched junction nucleotides: 5. CDR1 is SNHLY and CDR2 is FYNNEI in the germline V gene. The CDR3 sequence is 12 residues long. The CDR3 loop is CASRTGGRDYTF. For the CDR3, the DNA is TGTGCCAGCAGGACAGGGGGCCGCGACTACACCTTC. The whole variable domain, remainder taken from reference TRBV2 and TRBJ1-2, is EPEVTQTPSHQVTQMGQEVILRCVPISNHLYFYWYRQILGQKVEFLVSFYNNEISEKSEIFDDQFSVERPDGSNFTLKIRSTKLEDSAMYFCASRTGGRDYTFGSGTRLTVV.

This clone showed up just a few times. V is TRBV30 and J is TRBJ1-2; D not resolved. Trimming took off 0 bases at V and 8 bases at J, with 7 bases between the two ends. The CDR3 has 11 amino acids. Germline lookup yields CDR1 GTSNPN and CDR2 SVGIG (reference sequence). CDR3 in DNA: TGTGCCTGGAGTGTTGGAGTGGGCTACACCTTC. Its protein product is CAWSVGVGYTF. Full variable domain (missing parts from reference TRBV30 and TRBJ1-2): SQTIHQWPATLVQPVGSPLSLECTVEGTSNPNLYWYRQAAGRGLQLLFYSVGIGQISSEVPQNLSASRPQDRQFILSSKKLLLSDSGFYLCAWSVGVGYTFGSGTRLTVV.

This clone was seen a few times. The rearrangement uses TRBV30 and TRBJ1-6; possibly TRBD1 for D (6 bases). The CDR3 is 13 residues long. V lost 0 bases, J lost 7 bases, and 7 bases lay in between. The germline CDR1 and CDR2 sequences are GTSNPN and SVGIG (reference sequence). For the CDR3, the DNA is TGTGCCTGGAGTGTAACAGGGAATTCACCCCTCCACTTT. Protein product: CAWSVTGNSPLHF. Combining the CDR3 with reference TRBV30 and TRBJ1-6 gives the whole variable domain SQTIHQWPATLVQPVGSPLSLECTVEGTSNPNLYWYRQAAGRGLQLLFYSVGIGQISSEVPQNLSASRPQDRQFILSSKKLLLSDSGFYLCAWSVTGNSPLHFGNGTRLTVT.

The chain is built from TRBV7-9 and TRBJ2-7; TRBD1 aligns across 7 bases. J lost 3 bases, V lost 0 bases, and 5 bases had no gene match. The CDR3 loop spans 15 amino acids. Germline-derived CDR1 and CDR2 are SEHNR and FQNEAQ (reference sequence). CDR3 amino acids: CASSLAGQILYEQYF. The CDR3, as DNA: TGTGCCAGCAGCTTAGCGGGACAGATACTCTACGAGCAGTACTTC.

This chain joins TRBV18 and TRBJ1-2, with D possibly being TRBD1 (6 bases). Germline V CDR1 and CDR2: KGHSH, LQKENI. The CDR3 covers 13 residues. The V end lost 1 base, the J end lost 12 bases, and 15 bases lay between the germline ends. The CDR3 DNA is TGTGCCAGCTCACCACAGGGAACTGGGGGCGACACCTTC. It translates to CASSPQGTGGDTF.

The V and J genes are TRBV6-1 and TRBJ1-2; possibly TRBD1 for D (5 bases). This CDR3 contains 12 residues. The V and J ends lost 2 bases and 7 bases respectively, with 8 bases between them. CDR1 and CDR2 (germline): MNHNS, SASEGT. CDR3 sequence (DNA): TGTGCCAGCAGTGAACAGGGCCCTGGCTACACCTTC. The encoded protein is CASSEQGPGYTF.

This chain joins TRBV30 and TRBJ1-5, with D possibly TRBD1 on 6 matching bases. The germline V gene encodes CDR1 GTSNPN and CDR2 SVGIG (reference sequence). V lost 3 bases, J lost 7 bases, and 13 bases lay in between. The CDR3 runs to 13 residues. CDR3 nucleotide sequence: TGTGCCTGGAGAACAGGGTTGGGCCAGCCCCAGCATTTT. Amino acid sequence: CAWRTGLGQPQHF.

This clone was recorded a few times. V gene TRBV29-1 combines with J gene TRBJ2-3, with D possibly matching TRBD2 (5 bases). Trimming stripped 6 bases from V and 8 bases from J, with 15 bases between. The length of the CDR3 is 12 residues. Germline assignment: CDR1 SQVTM and CDR2 ANQGSEA. The CDR3 DNA reads TGCAGCGTCGGAAATTTTGAGGGTACGCAGTATTTT. As protein: CSVGNFEGTQYF.

A remark on this clone: The germline gene is not matched at one end of the junction; a read error may be the cause. The rearrangement joins TRBV5-1 to TRBJ2-1; possibly TRBD2 for D (6 bases). In germline, CDR1 is SGHRS, CDR2 YFSETQ. The CDR3 has 15 amino acids. The CDR3 DNA reads as TGCACCAGCAGCTTGGCCTCACGGGGGATAGGTGAGCAGTTCTTC. It translates to CTSSLASRGIGEQFF.

This clone has a handful of counts. The chain combines TRBV7-9 with TRBJ2-3, with 11 bases identical to TRBD1. Trimming took 7 bases from V and 1 from J; bases not matched to a gene: 1. The CDR3 is 14 amino acids. Germline-derived CDR1 and CDR2 are SEHNR and FQNEAQ (reference sequence). CDR3 sequence reads: CASTGQGGTDTQYF. The CDR3 DNA follows: TGTGCCAGCACGGGACAGGGGGGCACAGATACGCAGTATTTT.

This clone was observed a handful of times. This chain joins TRBV6-1 and TRBJ2-7; TRBD2 agrees at 8 bases. Germline V gene lookup returns CDR1 MNHNS and CDR2 SASEGT. The ends lost 4 bases at V and 0 bases at J; junction bases unmatched: 11. This CDR3 spans 17 amino acids. The CDR3 region has the DNA TGTGCCAGCAGTGTGGGGCCGGGACTAGTCTTCTCCTACGAGCAGTACTTC. It yields the protein CASSVGPGLVFSYEQYF.

The gene calls are TRBV11-2 and TRBJ2-7; tentative D call: TRBD1 (5 bases). The CDR3 sequence is 14 residues long. V lost 5 bases and J lost 0, with 11 bases in between. Germline loops: CDR1 SGHAT, CDR2 FQNNGV. This CDR3 reads CASSPRQSSYEQYF. The CDR3 nucleotides read TGTGCCAGCAGCCCCCGACAGAGCTCCTACGAGCAGTACTTC.

The chain has TRBV5-1 and TRBJ2-3; possible D gene TRBD2, 5 bases. Trimming shortened V by 0 bases and J by 2 bases, and 7 bases separated the two germline ends. The length of the CDR3 is 14 residues. Germline CDR1 reads SGHRS; CDR2 reads YFSETQ. CDR3 sequence: CASSLERNTDTQYF. CDR3 DNA: TGCGCCAGCAGCTTGGAGCGGAACACAGATACGCAGTATTTT.

The sample holds a few counts of this clone. The J gene is TRBJ1-2, the V gene TRBV25-1, with 9 bases lining up with TRBD1. Germline V gives CDR1 MGHDK, CDR2 SYGVNS. This CDR3 contains 17 residues. J gave up 6 bases and V 3 bases, and 14 bases lay outside the gene matches. The DNA of the CDR3 is TGTGCCAGCAGTGAGGTTTTCGGGACAGGGAGTCTTGATGGCTACACCTTC. Its protein product is CASSEVFGTGSLDGYTF.

This sequence joins TRBV25-1 and TRBJ1-6; D not certain. Germline V gene data show CDR1 as MGHDK and CDR2 as SYGVNS. V shed 6 bases and J shed 3 bases, with 3 bases lying between them. The CDR3 length is 12 residues. CDR3 DNA: TGTGCCAGCAGACTCTATAATTCACCCCTCCACTTT. Its translation is CASRLYNSPLHF.

V and J are TRBV18 and TRBJ1-1; no reliable D call. The CDR3 runs 14 residues. Germline assignment: CDR1 KGHSH and CDR2 LQKENI. Trimming removed 2 bases at V and 5 bases at J, with 12 bases between. The CDR3 loop is CASSPKAGGTEAFF. The DNA for the CDR3 is TGTGCCAGCTCACCAAAGGCGGGAGGGACTGAAGCTTTCTTT.

The CDR3 nucleotides are TGTGCCAGCAGCTTTATCGGACAGTTTGAAGCTTTCTTT. Its translation is CASSFIGQFEAFF. The chain joins TRBV7-9 to TRBJ1-1, with D tentatively TRBD1 (6 bases). Trimming stripped 3 bases from V and 7 bases from J, with 12 bases between. Germline lookup yields CDR1 SEHNR and CDR2 FQNEAQ (reference sequence). The CDR3 is made up of 13 amino acids.

This clone came up a few times. This chain links TRBV29-1 with TRBJ1-1; perhaps TRBD1 as D (6 bases). The CDR3 is 14 residues long. V was trimmed by 4 bases and J by 3 bases, leaving 15 bases between them. Looked up from germline, CDR1 is SQVTM and CDR2 is ANQGSEA. The CDR3 DNA is TGCAGCGTTGTACTCGCAGGGGTGGACACTGAAGCTTTCTTT. Translation: CSVVLAGVDTEAFF.

This clone was observed a handful of times. The rearrangement links TRBV2 to TRBJ1-2; 12 bases agree with TRBD1. The CDR3 runs 15 residues. V shed 5 bases and J 6 bases; nucleotides not matched to a gene: 7. The germline CDR1 and CDR2 sequences are SNHLY and FYNNEI. The CDR3 region has the DNA TGTGCCAGCAGTAGCTCCGGGACAGGGGGCAATGGCTACACCTTC. Amino acid sequence: CASSSSGTGGNGYTF.

The chain carries TRBV19 and TRBJ2-6; 10 nucleotides match TRBD1. With V trimmed by 6 bases and J by 2 bases, 1 base remained unmatched. Looked up from germline, CDR1 is LNHDA and CDR2 is SQIVND (reference sequence). The CDR3 is 15 amino acids. The CDR3 sequence is CASRDRGPGANVLTF. DNA for the CDR3: TGTGCCAGTAGAGACAGGGGGCCTGGGGCCAACGTCCTGACTTTC.

The chain uses TRBV6-4 and TRBJ2-1; 10 bases map to TRBD2. The CDR3 sequence is 14 residues long. Germline V gene lookup returns CDR1 MRHNA and CDR2 SNTAGT. V gave up 6 bases and J gave up 1 base; unmatched junction bases: 0. CDR3 amino acids: CASRLAGSYNEQFF. CDR3 nucleotides: TGTGCCAGCAGACTAGCGGGATCCTACAATGAGCAGTTCTTC.

This clone was seen more than once but under ten times. The chain joins TRBV28 to TRBJ2-7; D may be TRBD2 (7 bases). The length of the CDR3 is 16 residues. The germline gives CDR1 MDHEN, CDR2 SYDVKM. V dropped 7 bases and J dropped 7 bases, with 26 bases sitting between them. The CDR3 loop is CASTAYPGQGRDEQYF. The CDR3 region has the DNA TGTGCCAGCACCGCCTATCCGGGACAAGGGAGGGATGAGCAGTACTTC.

This clone has a handful of counts. Other DNA sequences in the same sample also yield this CDR3. The chain couples TRBV5-1 to TRBJ2-1; 11 bases line up with TRBD1. CDR3 length: 14 residues. Germline CDR1 reads SGHRS; CDR2 reads YFSETQ. J lost 7 bases, V lost 4 bases, and 4 bases had no gene match. For the CDR3, the DNA is TGCGCCAGCAGCCCGGGACAGGGGGTAAATGAGCAGTTCTTC. Translation gives CASSPGQGVNEQFF.

Comment on this clone: The junction departs from germline at one end; a sequencing error may be responsible. CDR3 DNA sequence: TGTGCCAGCAGCTTCTACACCTACGAGGCCTTC. Its protein is CASSFYTYEAF. The chain combines TRBV5-6 with TRBJ1-2; no reliable D call. The CDR3 has 11 residues. The V gene's germline CDR1 is SGHDT and CDR2 YYEEEE. The full variable domain, with the rest looked up from reference TRBV5-6 and TRBJ1-2, is DAGVTQSPTHLIKTRGQQVTLRCSPKSGHDTVSWYQQALGQGPQFIFQYYEEEERQRGNFPDRFSGHQFPNYSSELNVNALLLGDSALYLCASSFYTYEAFGSGTRLTVV.

The chain combines TRBV7-2 with TRBJ2-7; 11 bases are shared with TRBD2. Germline CDR1 SGHTA, CDR2 FQGNSA. This CDR3 contains 16 residues. With 2 bases clipped from V and 4 bases from J, the junction kept 7 bases outside the gene matches. The CDR3 is CASSLLSSGRPYEQYF. CDR3 in DNA: TGTGCCAGCAGCTTACTTTCTAGCGGGAGGCCTTACGAGCAGTACTTC.